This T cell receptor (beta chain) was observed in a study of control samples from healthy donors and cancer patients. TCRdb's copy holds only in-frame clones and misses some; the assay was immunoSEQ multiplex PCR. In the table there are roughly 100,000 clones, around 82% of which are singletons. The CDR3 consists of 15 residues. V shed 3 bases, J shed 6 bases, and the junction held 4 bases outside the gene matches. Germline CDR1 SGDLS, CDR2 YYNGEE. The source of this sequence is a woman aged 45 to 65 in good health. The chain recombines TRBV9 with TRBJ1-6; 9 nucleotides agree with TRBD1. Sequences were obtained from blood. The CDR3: CASSGTGDGNSPLHF. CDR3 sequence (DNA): TGTGCCAGCAGCGGGACAGGGGACGGTAATTCACCCCTCCACTTT.